These 20 T cell receptor beta chains were all obtained from the same sample, sequenced in a study of cytomegalovirus exposure and HLA in healthy donors. The PCR used 60 Vbeta and 13 Jbeta primers. Profiling relied on immunoSEQ multiplex PCR, and the TCRdb table lists in-frame clones only, not all of them. The sample includes 150,000 to 200,000 clones, about four fifths of them seen just once. Specimen: PBMCs. The receptors come from a woman younger than 35 in good health and CMV-seronegative.

The chain links TRBV30 to TRBJ1-2; weak D call: TRBD1 (6 bases). There are 13 residues in the CDR3. CDR1 GTSNPN and CDR2 SVGIG come from the germline V gene (reference sequence). Trimming left V 5 bases short and J 8 bases short, with 18 bases between. The CDR3 DNA reads TGTGCCTGGGGGGATGGGGGCGGTGGCGGCTACACCTTC. Translation gives CAWGDGGGGGYTF.

This clone has just a few counts. The gene calls are TRBV5-5 and TRBJ2-5; D is possibly TRBD1 (6 bases). Between the trimmed V and J ends, which lost 3 bases and 3 bases, there was a span of 12 bases. The germline CDR1 and CDR2 sequences are SGHKS and YYEKEE (reference sequence). The CDR3 loop spans 14 amino acids. For the CDR3, the DNA is TGTGCCAGCAGCTACAGGGAGAGTAAAGAGACCCAGTACTTC. This gives the protein CASSYRESKETQYF.

The chain carries TRBV6-5 and TRBJ2-5; 11 nucleotides line up with TRBD1. The end of the DNA aligns better with TRBJ2-7, so the J call may be wrong. This CDR3 is built from 14 residues. The germline gives CDR1 MNHEY, CDR2 SVGAGI. The CDR3 here is CASSRTGGIYEQYF. As DNA, the CDR3 is TGTGCCAGCAGTCGGACAGGGGGCATTTACGAGCAGTACTTC.

V and J are TRBV20-1 and TRBJ2-3, with D unresolved. V was cut by 6 bases and J by 9 bases, with 13 bases left in between. Germline V gene data show CDR1 as DFQATT and CDR2 as SNEGSKA (reference sequence). The CDR3 has 11 residues. This CDR3 reads CSAPNLRTQYF. The CDR3 nucleotides are TGCAGTGCCCCGAATTTGAGGACGCAGTATTTT.

V and J are TRBV5-1 and TRBJ2-2; 7 bases align to TRBD1. Germline V gene lookup returns CDR1 SGHRS and CDR2 YFSETQ. V shed 3 bases and J 4 bases; nucleotides not matched to a gene: 18. The CDR3 loop spans 19 amino acids. CDR3 loop: CASSSFDRVTSTITGELFF. In DNA form, the CDR3 reads TGCGCCAGCAGCTCCTTCGACAGGGTTACCTCGACGATCACCGGGGAGCTGTTTTTT.

The gene calls are TRBV28 and TRBJ2-7, with a possible D match to TRBD1 (6 bases). With 3 bases removed from V and 5 bases from J, the gap between germline ends came to 14 bases. The CDR3 is made up of 14 amino acids. Germline CDR1 reads MDHEN; CDR2 reads SYDVKM. CDR3 nucleotides: TGTGCCAGCAGTTTGGGTTCTGGGGGCCACGAGCAGTACTTC. Protein sequence: CASSLGSGGHEQYF.

This chain links TRBV7-9 with TRBJ2-7, with 7 bases lining up with TRBD2. J gave up 2 bases and V 8 bases, and 12 bases lay outside the gene matches. CDR3 size: 15 residues. Germline V gene sequence: CDR1 SEHNR, CDR2 FQNEAQ (reference sequence). Here the CDR3 DNA reads TGTGCCAGCGTCCGGGCAGCGGGAAAACCCTACGAGCAGTACGTC. Translation gives CASVRAAGKPYEQYV.

This clone was counted a few times. V is TRBV10-3 and J is TRBJ2-7; 9 bases line up with TRBD2. The J segment lost 2 bases and the V segment lost 8 bases, leaving 7 bases of the junction unmatched. This CDR3 is 14 amino acids long. CDR1 is ENHRY and CDR2 is SYGVKD in the germline V gene. The CDR3 sequence is CAIAGLASPYEQYV. The CDR3 coding sequence is TGTGCCATCGCAGGACTAGCGTCCCCCTACGAGCAGTACGTC.

This chain connects TRBV19 to TRBJ2-3; D remains ambiguous. In germline, CDR1 is LNHDA, CDR2 SQIVND (reference sequence). This CDR3 region has 16 residues. V was shortened by 3 bases and J by 0 bases, with 13 bases between the two germline ends. CDR3 protein: CASSIQRRTSTDTQYF. The CDR3 coding sequence is TGTGCCAGTAGTATCCAACGGAGAACTAGCACAGATACGCAGTATTTT.

The chain joins TRBV4-3 to TRBJ2-3, with TRBD2 matching 7 bases. V lost 3 bases, J lost 1 base, and 7 bases stayed unmatched. CDR3 length equals 16 residues. CDR1 LGHNA and CDR2 YSLEER come from the germline V gene. CDR3 protein: CASSQQGGRGTDTQYF. CDR3 DNA sequence: TGCGCCAGCAGCCAGCAGGGCGGGAGAGGCACAGATACGCAGTATTTT.

The gene calls are TRBV6-5 and TRBJ2-5, with TRBD2 identical over 7 bases. V was pared by 2 bases and J by 9 bases, with 12 bases of the junction left unmatched. The length of the CDR3 is 15 residues. CDR1 is MNHEY, CDR2 SVGAGI, per germline. As DNA, the CDR3 is TGTGCCAGCAGTTACAGGCCTAGCGGAACTCAGGCCCAGTACTTC. Translated: CASSYRPSGTQAQYF.

The rearrangement uses TRBV4-1 and TRBJ2-1, with D possibly matching TRBD1 (6 bases). V was cut by 2 bases and J by 0 bases, with 17 bases left in between. The CDR3 consists of 18 residues. Germline CDR1 reads MGHRA; CDR2 reads YSYEKL. The CDR3 DNA reads TGCGCCAGCAGCCAATCGCCCTCGAAGACAGGCTCCTACAATGAGCAGTTCTTC. Protein sequence: CASSQSPSKTGSYNEQFF.

This chain's CDR3 is CASSSVGYNEQFF. DNA of the CDR3: TGTGCCAGCAGTTCGGTTGGCTACAATGAGCAGTTCTTC. The chain recombines TRBV27 with TRBJ2-1; D remains ambiguous. V was clipped by 4 bases and J by 3 bases, with 7 bases between them. Germline CDR1 and CDR2: MNHEY and SMNVEV (reference sequence). There are 13 residues in the CDR3.

V usage is TRBV12-2 and J usage is TRBJ1-1. TRBV12-2 is a documented pseudogene. The CDR3 runs 16 residues. Written as DNA, the CDR3 is TGTGCAAGTCGCTTAGAGAAGGCCTTGCGGGGGGCTGAAGCTTTCTTT. Protein: CASRLEKALRGAEAFF.

This clone was picked up a small number of times. This chain joins TRBV11-3 and TRBJ2-1; D may be TRBD2 (5 bases). Germline lookup yields CDR1 SGHNT and CDR2 YENEEA. V gave up 1 base and J gave up 6 bases, with 10 bases separating them. This CDR3 region has 14 residues. The CDR3 nucleotides are TGTGCCAGCAGCTTAGGGGGAGTTGGCAATGAGCAGTTCTTC. It translates to CASSLGGVGNEQFF. The whole variable domain, remainder taken from reference TRBV11-3 and TRBJ2-1, is EAGVVQSPRYKIIEKKQPVAFWCNPISGHNTLYWYLQNLGQGPELLIRYENEEAVDDSQLPKDRFSAERLKGVDSTLKIQPAELGDSAVYLCASSLGGVGNEQFFGPGTRLTVL.

The CDR3 sequence is CASSRGQDTEAFF. CDR3 DNA sequence: TGCGCCAGCAGCAGGGGGCAGGACACTGAAGCTTTCTTT. The rearrangement links TRBV5-1 to TRBJ1-1; 7 bases match TRBD1. Germline assignment: CDR1 SGHRS and CDR2 YFSETQ. The CDR3 is 13 residues long. Trimming took 4 bases from V and 3 from J; bases not matched to a gene: 3.

The chain combines TRBV29-1 with TRBJ2-7, with TRBD1 matching over 8 bases. V was pared by 6 bases and J by 6 bases, with 10 bases of the junction left unmatched. Looked up from germline, CDR1 is SQVTM and CDR2 is ANQGSEA. The CDR3 runs 13 residues. As DNA, the CDR3 is TGCAGCGTCAATACAATCGACAGGGGCGAGCAGTACTTC. Translation: CSVNTIDRGEQYF.

The genes are TRBV5-1 and TRBJ2-3, with 7 bases aligning to TRBD1. V lost 4 bases, J lost 3 bases, and 2 bases stayed unmatched. Germline-derived CDR1 and CDR2 are SGHRS and YFSETQ. This CDR3 region has 13 residues. The CDR3: CASSEQGTDTQYF. CDR3 DNA sequence: TGCGCCAGCAGCGAACAGGGGACAGATACGCAGTATTTT.

This clone was found a few times. This sequence joins TRBV7-9 and TRBJ1-4; 7 nucleotides agree with TRBD1. This CDR3 has 16 residues. The germline V gene encodes CDR1 SEHNR and CDR2 FQNEAQ (reference sequence). With 2 bases clipped from V and 6 bases from J, the junction kept 9 bases outside the gene matches. The CDR3 loop is CASSLPAGTADEKLFF. CDR3 DNA: TGTGCCAGCAGCTTACCGGCTGGGACAGCAGATGAAAAACTGTTTTTT.

The chain combines TRBV4-3 with TRBJ2-1, with a weak D call TRBD1 (6 bases). The CDR3 runs 15 residues. The germline V and J ends were trimmed by 1 base and 3 bases, with 10 bases remaining between them. The V gene's germline CDR1 is LGHNA and CDR2 YSLEER. CDR3 sequence: CASSQGTGHYNEQFF. DNA for the CDR3: TGCGCCAGCAGCCAAGGCACGGGACACTACAATGAGCAGTTCTTC.